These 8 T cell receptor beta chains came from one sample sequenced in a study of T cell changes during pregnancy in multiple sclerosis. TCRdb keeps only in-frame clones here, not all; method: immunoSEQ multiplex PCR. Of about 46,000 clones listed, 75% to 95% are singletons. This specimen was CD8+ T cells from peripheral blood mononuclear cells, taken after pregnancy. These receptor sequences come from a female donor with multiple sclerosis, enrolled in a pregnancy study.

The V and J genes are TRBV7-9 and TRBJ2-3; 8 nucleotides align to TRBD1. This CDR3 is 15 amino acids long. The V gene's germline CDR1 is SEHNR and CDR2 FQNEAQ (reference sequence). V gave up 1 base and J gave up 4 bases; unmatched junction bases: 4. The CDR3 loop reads CASSLGYRGSDTQYF. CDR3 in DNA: TGTGCCAGCAGCTTAGGATACAGGGGGTCAGATACGCAGTATTTT.

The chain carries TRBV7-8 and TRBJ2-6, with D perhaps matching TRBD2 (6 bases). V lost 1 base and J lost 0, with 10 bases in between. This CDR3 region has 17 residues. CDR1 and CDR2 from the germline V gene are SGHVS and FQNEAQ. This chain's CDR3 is CASSLGRVSSGANVLTF. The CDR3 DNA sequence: TGTGCCAGCAGCTTAGGGAGGGTTAGCTCTGGGGCCAACGTCCTGACTTTC.

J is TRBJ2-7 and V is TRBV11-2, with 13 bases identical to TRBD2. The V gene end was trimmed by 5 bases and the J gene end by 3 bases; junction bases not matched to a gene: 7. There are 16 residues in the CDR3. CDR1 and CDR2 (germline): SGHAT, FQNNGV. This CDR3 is CASSPPGLAGIYEQYF. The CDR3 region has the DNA TGTGCCAGCAGCCCTCCGGGACTAGCGGGGATCTACGAGCAGTACTTC.

The CDR3 sequence: CASSQDWTLDTQYF. The CDR3, as DNA: TGCGCCAGCAGCCAAGATTGGACACTAGATACGCAGTATTTT. This chain joins TRBV4-3 and TRBJ2-3; weak D call: TRBD1 (5 bases). The germline gives CDR1 LGHNA, CDR2 YSLEER. This CDR3 is 14 amino acids long. Trimming took off 0 bases at V and 5 bases at J, with 9 bases between the two ends.

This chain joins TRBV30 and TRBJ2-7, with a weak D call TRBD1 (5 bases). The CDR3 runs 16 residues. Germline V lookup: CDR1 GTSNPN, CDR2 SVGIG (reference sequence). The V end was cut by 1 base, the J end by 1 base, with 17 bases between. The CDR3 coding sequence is TGTGCCTGGAGTGGGGTTGTAAGGGGCCAATCCTACGAGCAGTACTTC. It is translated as CAWSGVVRGQSYEQYF. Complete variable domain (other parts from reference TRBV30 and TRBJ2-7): SQTIHQWPATLVQPVGSPLSLECTVEGTSNPNLYWYRQAAGRGLQLLFYSVGIGQISSEVPQNLSASRPQDRQFILSSKKLLLSDSGFYLCAWSGVVRGQSYEQYFGPGTRLTVT.

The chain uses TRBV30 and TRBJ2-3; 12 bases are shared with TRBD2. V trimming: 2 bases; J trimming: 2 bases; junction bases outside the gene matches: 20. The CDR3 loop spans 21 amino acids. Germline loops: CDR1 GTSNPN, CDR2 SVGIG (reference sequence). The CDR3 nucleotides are TGTGCCTGGAGTAATCCCTCCGCTTGGAAGACTAGCGGGAGCTCCACAGATACGCAGTATTTT. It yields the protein CAWSNPSAWKTSGSSTDTQYF.

CDR3 bases: TGTGCCAGCAGTTATAGCTCTAGCGGGAGTAATGAGCAGTTCTTC. Encoded protein: CASSYSSSGSNEQFF. The genes are TRBV27 and TRBJ2-1; TRBD2 matches at 10 bases. Germline CDR1 reads MNHEY; CDR2 reads SMNVEV (reference sequence). The V gene end was trimmed by 4 bases and the J gene end by 7 bases; junction bases not matched to a gene: 7. The CDR3 is made up of 15 amino acids.

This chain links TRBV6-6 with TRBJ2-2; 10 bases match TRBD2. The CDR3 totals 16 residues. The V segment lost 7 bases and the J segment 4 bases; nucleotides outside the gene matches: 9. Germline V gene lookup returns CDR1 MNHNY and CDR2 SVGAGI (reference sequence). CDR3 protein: CASNPKREGRTGELFF. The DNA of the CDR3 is TGTGCCAGCAACCCTAAGCGGGAGGGCCGCACCGGGGAGCTGTTTTTT.